The clone carrying this T cell receptor beta chain appeared many times. Per germline, CDR1 SGHRS and CDR2 YFSETQ. The V and J ends lost 0 bases and 9 bases respectively, with 7 bases between them. This CDR3 has 13 residues. TCRdb ran MiXCR on the RT-PCR reads and lists one entry per CDR3 protein. This sample yields fewer than 800,000 distinct CDR3 sequences, of which approximately 14% are seen a single time; just over 3.5% belongs to the top ten. Material: memory CD4+ T cells from blood. This chain connects TRBV5-1 to TRBJ2-6; D remains ambiguous. This clonotype was sampled from a female donor in good health, serving as a healthy control. This CDR3 reads CASSLEGVNVLTF. The DNA of the CDR3 is TGCGCCAGCAGCTTGGAGGGTGTCAACGTCCTGACTTTC.